The 28 T cell receptor beta chains below were found in one sample sequenced in a study of OX40 agonist ivuxolimab in advanced cancers. Method: immunoSEQ multiplex PCR; TCRdb's copy keeps in-frame clones and lacks some. The table records under 80,000 clones, around 82% of them present only once. The sequencing used CD4+ or CD8+ T cells sorted from blood, collected in a trial of the OX40 agonist ivuxolimab. These receptors originate from an adult with an advanced solid tumor such as melanoma, head and neck, liver or kidney cancer.

V usage is TRBV5-6 and J usage is TRBJ2-1; D may be TRBD1 (5 bases). Germline V CDR1 and CDR2: SGHDT, YYEEEE. The CDR3 spans 16 residues. V lost 2 bases and J 5 bases, leaving 17 bases between the germline ends. The CDR3 DNA follows: TGTGCCAGCAGCTTAGTGGGGCAGGGCATCGACAATGAGCAGTTCTTC. As protein: CASSLVGQGIDNEQFF.

The chain uses TRBV25-1 and TRBJ2-3; 8 bases are shared with TRBD2. Losses at the gene ends were 4 bases for V and 4 bases for J; bases not matched to a gene: 10. This CDR3 contains 16 residues. In germline, CDR1 is MGHDK, CDR2 SYGVNS. CDR3 amino acids: CASSAPSSGGSDTQYF. The CDR3 DNA reads as TGTGCCAGCAGTGCCCCATCGAGCGGGGGTTCAGATACGCAGTATTTT.

The chain's CDR3 is CASGLDSGRETQYF. The CDR3, as DNA: TGTGCTAGTGGTTTGGATAGCGGGAGAGAGACCCAGTACTTC. V and J are TRBV12-5 and TRBJ2-5; 9 bases map to TRBD2. V lost 1 base to trimming and J lost 4 bases; unmatched junction nucleotides: 1. Germline CDR1 is LGHNT and CDR2 is FRNRAP. The CDR3 length is 14 residues.

The V and J genes are TRBV4-2 and TRBJ2-7; D gene uncertain. Trimming removed 0 bases at V and 1 base at J, with 16 bases between. Germline V lookup: CDR1 LGHNA, CDR2 YNFKEQ. The CDR3 contains 17 residues. Here the CDR3 DNA reads TGTGCCAGCAGCCAAGATCGAGGTTCGTCGGAATCCTACGAGCAGTACTTC. Protein product: CASSQDRGSSESYEQYF.

The rearrangement uses TRBV7-9 and TRBJ2-3; possible D gene TRBD1, 6 bases. Trimming pared 7 bases from V and 4 bases from J, leaving 9 bases between. Germline-derived CDR1 and CDR2 are SEHNR and FQNEAQ (reference sequence). The CDR3 totals 12 residues. CDR3 bases: TGTGCCAGCACCTCAGGGGCAGATACGCAGTATTTT. It codes for CASTSGADTQYF.

The V call is TRBV4-2, the J call TRBJ1-2, with D possibly matching TRBD1 (5 bases). The germline CDR1 and CDR2 sequences are LGHNA and YNFKEQ. V was trimmed by 3 bases and J by 4 bases, leaving 18 bases between them. The CDR3 is made up of 16 amino acids. The CDR3: CASSHSFGEGSYGYTF. CDR3 in DNA: TGTGCCAGCAGCCATTCCTTTGGGGAGGGGTCCTATGGCTACACCTTC.

This clone was observed a handful of times. The sample carries other DNA sequences with the same CDR3. The chain carries TRBV27 and TRBJ1-2, with D perhaps TRBD1 (5 bases). V was cut by 2 bases and J by 5 bases, with 6 bases left in between. This CDR3 region has 12 residues. Germline loops: CDR1 MNHEY, CDR2 SMNVEV (reference sequence). DNA for the CDR3: TGTGCCAGCAGTTTACAGGGATATGGCTACACCTTC. Translation: CASSLQGYGYTF.

The table lists this clone with a count of one. The CDR3 sequence: CASSESREGGETQYF. The CDR3 DNA follows: TGTGCCAGCAGTGAGTCGAGGGAAGGGGGAGAGACCCAGTACTTC. The chain is built from TRBV2 and TRBJ2-5, with D possibly being TRBD1 (6 bases). The germline V gene has CDR1 SNHLY and CDR2 FYNNEI. This CDR3 region has 15 residues. The V gene lost 3 bases and the J gene lost 4 bases, with 15 bases spanning the gap.

The rearrangement uses TRBV28 and TRBJ2-5; TRBD2 matches at 9 bases. The V gene's germline CDR1 is MDHEN and CDR2 SYDVKM. V was pared by 8 bases and J by 2 bases, with 3 bases of the junction left unmatched. The CDR3 has 13 residues. The CDR3 DNA sequence: TGTGCCAGCCTTACTAGCGGGCAAGAGACCCAGTACTTC. Translated, it gives CASLTSGQETQYF.

This clone showed up just a few times. V usage is TRBV5-8 and J usage is TRBJ1-1, with D unclear. Deletions cut 4 bases from V and 3 bases from J, with 16 bases between. The CDR3 runs 15 residues. Germline lookup yields CDR1 SGHTS and CDR2 YDEGEE. The DNA for the CDR3 is TGTGCCAGCAGCCGCGACTCTGGATGGTACACTGAAGCTTTCTTT. The encoded protein is CASSRDSGWYTEAFF.

The chain employs TRBV19 and TRBJ2-5; D unclear. Trimming stripped 6 bases from V and 1 base from J, with 9 bases between. There are 13 residues in the CDR3. Per the germline V gene, CDR1 is LNHDA and CDR2 is SQIVND (reference sequence). The DNA for the CDR3 is TGTGCCAGTAGCATGACTCCCCAAGAGACCCAGTACTTC. As protein: CASSMTPQETQYF. Full variable domain (outside the CDR3, taken from reference TRBV19 and TRBJ2-5): DGGITQSPKYLFRKEGQNVTLSCEQNLNHDAMYWYRQDPGQGLRLIYYSQIVNDFQKGDIAEGYSVSREKKESFPLTVTSAQKNPTAFYLCASSMTPQETQYFGPGTRLLVL.

The CDR3 DNA is TGTGCCAGCAGCTTAGTGCCCGGGGCTCTCAGGGAGCAGTTCTTC. This codes for CASSLVPGALREQFF. V usage is TRBV7-9 and J usage is TRBJ2-1; either TRBD1 or TRBD2 may supply D (5 bases each). Germline V gene sequence: CDR1 SEHNR, CDR2 FQNEAQ (reference sequence). The V end was cut by 1 base, the J end by 10 bases, with 17 bases between. The CDR3 consists of 15 residues.

The chain is built from TRBV7-2 and TRBJ2-3; D is possibly TRBD2 (6 bases). The V and J ends lost 4 bases and 1 base respectively, with 12 bases between them. Germline CDR1 and CDR2: SGHTA and FQGNSA. CDR3 length: 15 amino acids. The CDR3 nucleotides are TGTGCCAGCAGCTCCCGGATAGCGGGCACAGATACGCAGTATTTT. Translating gives CASSSRIAGTDTQYF.

The chain joins TRBV28 to TRBJ2-2; TRBD1 agrees at 9 bases. This CDR3 spans 17 amino acids. CDR1 MDHEN and CDR2 SYDVKM come from the germline V gene. Losses at the gene ends were 6 bases for V and 0 bases for J; bases not matched to a gene: 8. Here the CDR3 DNA reads TGTGCCAGCAGGGGACAGGGTGCCCTCTCGAACACCGGGGAGCTGTTTTTT. As protein: CASRGQGALSNTGELFF. Based on the CDR3 plus reference TRBV28 and TRBJ2-2, the full variable domain is DVKVTQSSRYLVKRTGEKVFLECVQDMDHENMFWYRQDPGLGLRLIYFSYDVKMKEKGDIPEGYSVSREKKERFSLILESASTNQTSMYLCASRGQGALSNTGELFFGEGSRLTVL.

This chain joins TRBV19 and TRBJ2-1, with 9 bases aligning to TRBD1. CDR3 length: 16 amino acids. With 7 bases clipped from V and 7 bases from J, the junction kept 14 bases outside the gene matches. Germline V CDR1 and CDR2: LNHDA, SQIVND (reference sequence). The CDR3: CASNPGTGTLGNEQFF. CDR3 nucleotides: TGTGCCAGTAATCCCGGGACAGGGACTTTGGGGAATGAGCAGTTCTTC.

In DNA form, the CDR3 reads TGTGCCAGCAGCTTTCGGAATAAGGCTGATGAGCAGTACTTC. As protein: CASSFRNKADEQYF. The chain is built from TRBV7-2 and TRBJ2-7; D call uncertain. The V and J ends lost 3 bases and 7 bases respectively, with 16 bases between them. Germline CDR1 reads SGHTA; CDR2 reads FQGNSA. The CDR3 spans 14 residues.

The chain links TRBV5-6 to TRBJ1-2; D call uncertain. Germline CDR1 SGHDT, CDR2 YYEEEE. This CDR3 has 14 amino acids. Trimming removed 0 bases from V and 4 bases from J, with 10 bases in between. CDR3 sequence reads: CASSLEGFPYGYTF. DNA for the CDR3: TGTGCCAGCAGCTTGGAGGGTTTCCCCTATGGCTACACCTTC.

This rearrangement joins TRBV10-3 to TRBJ2-6; D possibly matches TRBD1 or TRBD2 (6 bases each). V was clipped by 3 bases and J by 2 bases, with 14 bases between them. The CDR3 is 17 residues long. Germline assignment: CDR1 ENHRY and CDR2 SYGVKD. CDR3 protein: CAISEKGGSAGANVLTF. The CDR3, as DNA: TGTGCCATCAGTGAAAAGGGGGGTAGTGCTGGGGCCAACGTCCTGACTTTC.

The J gene is TRBJ2-2, the V gene TRBV2, with D tentatively TRBD2 (5 bases). Germline lookup yields CDR1 SNHLY and CDR2 FYNNEI. Trimming took off 4 bases at V and 8 bases at J, with 8 bases between the two ends. This CDR3 spans 12 amino acids. In DNA, the CDR3 is TGTGCCAGCAGTGGGGAGCGAGGGGAGCTGTTTTTT. Translation: CASSGERGELFF.

The chain joins TRBV28 to TRBJ1-2; TRBD1 matches at 7 bases. CDR1 MDHEN and CDR2 SYDVKM come from the germline V gene. The CDR3 covers 15 residues. With V trimmed by 6 bases and J by 8 bases, 15 bases remained unmatched. DNA for the CDR3: TGTGCCAGCAGCCCCCCACTAACAGGGGACGGGGGCTACACCTTC. The encoded protein is CASSPPLTGDGGYTF.

CDR3 DNA sequence: TGTGCCAGCAGCGCAGGGGTCTATGGCTACACCTTC. Translating gives CASSAGVYGYTF. The rearrangement uses TRBV6-1 and TRBJ1-2; a weak D match, TRBD1 (6 bases). The V gene's germline CDR1 is MNHNS and CDR2 SASEGT. The CDR3 has 12 residues. The ends were cut back, 6 bases at V and 4 bases at J, with 9 bases in the middle.

V usage is TRBV11-2 and J usage is TRBJ2-4, with 7 bases matching TRBD2. Germline assignment: CDR1 SGHAT and CDR2 FQNNGV. J lost 2 bases, V lost 5 bases, and 9 bases had no gene match. The CDR3 has 16 residues. CDR3 in DNA: TGTGCCAGCAGCGGCTTCCTAGCGGCTTCCAAAAACATTCAGTACTTC. Translated, it gives CASSGFLAASKNIQYF.

The rearrangement joins TRBV7-6 to TRBJ2-3; D is unclear. Germline values: CDR1 SGHVS, CDR2 FNYEAQ. The CDR3 consists of 15 residues. The V and J ends lost 5 bases and 4 bases respectively, with 16 bases between them. The DNA for the CDR3 is TGTGCCAGCAGCCAAGGAATAGAACCGGCAGATACGCAGTATTTT. Translated: CASSQGIEPADTQYF.

The chain carries TRBV5-5 and TRBJ2-3, with D unclear. Germline V gene data show CDR1 as SGHKS and CDR2 as YYEKEE (reference sequence). This CDR3 region has 12 residues. Trimming stripped 2 bases from V and 5 bases from J, with 6 bases between. In DNA, the CDR3 is TGTGCCAGCAGCTTCAATTTAGATACGCAGTATTTT. Encoded protein: CASSFNLDTQYF.

In this sample, this clone turned up a few times. The CDR3 bases are TGTGCCAGCAGCTTGCCGAGCGGGGGGGCAGTTCGCAATGAGCAGTTCTTC. Its protein is CASSLPSGGAVRNEQFF. This rearrangement joins TRBV5-4 to TRBJ2-1, with 10 bases that match TRBD2. CDR1 is SGHNT and CDR2 is YYREEE in the germline V gene (reference sequence). The CDR3 extends over 17 amino acids. The junction had 10 bases not matched to a gene; V was cut back by 1 base and J by 6 bases.

V usage is TRBV18 and J usage is TRBJ2-2, with 9 positions matching TRBD1. V dropped 6 bases and J dropped 4; count of bases not matched to a gene: 9. In germline, CDR1 is KGHSH, CDR2 LQKENI. There are 16 residues in the CDR3. CDR3 nucleotides: TGTGCCAGCTCCCCCCGGACAGGGGCCATCACCGGGGAGCTGTTTTTT. Translated: CASSPRTGAITGELFF.

This chain uses TRBV6-5 with TRBJ2-7, with 11 bases fitting TRBD1. CDR1 and CDR2 (germline): MNHEY, SVGAGI. This CDR3 has 15 residues. V gave up 0 bases and J gave up 5 bases; unmatched junction bases: 3. CDR3 sequence: CASSYSPGQGDEQYF. CDR3 bases: TGTGCCAGCAGTTACTCGCCGGGACAGGGGGACGAGCAGTACTTC.

The J gene is TRBJ2-7, the V gene TRBV18, with D perhaps assigned TRBD1 or TRBD2 (5 bases each). Germline CDR1 KGHSH, CDR2 LQKENI. The CDR3 is made up of 14 amino acids. The V end lost 1 base, the J end lost 4 bases, and 11 bases lay between the germline ends. The CDR3 DNA follows: TGTGCCAGCTCACCACGAGGGGTGCCATACGAGCAGTACTTC. This sequence encodes CASSPRGVPYEQYF.